Below, 20 T cell receptor beta chains from the same sample are listed, as sequenced in a study of cytomegalovirus exposure and HLA in healthy donors. 13 Jbeta primers and 60 Vbeta primers were used for the PCR. The table came from immunoSEQ multiplex PCR; TCRdb's copy has only in-frame clones and leaves some out. The sample holds about 190,000 clones, about three quarters seen once. Sequencing was done on a sample of PBMCs. These receptor sequences come from a woman younger than 45 in good health and CMV-seropositive.

The CDR3 bases are TGTGCCAGCAGCAAAGATACCCGGGACTCCGCCCCCACAGATACGCAGTATTTT. Residues: CASSKDTRDSAPTDTQYF. The chain is built from TRBV21-1 and TRBJ2-3; the table's D call, TRBD2, was not checked against the DNA. TRBV21-1 is recorded as a pseudogene. This CDR3 comprises 18 residues.

There are a few counts of this clone. This chain uses TRBV4-3 with TRBJ1-4; 7 positions agree with TRBD1. Germline V gives CDR1 LGHNA, CDR2 YSLEER. CDR3 length equals 18 residues. V trimming: 1 base; J trimming: 3 bases; junction bases outside the gene matches: 11. The CDR3 loop is CASSQAFAGGFANEKLFF. CDR3 DNA sequence: TGCGCCAGCAGCCAAGCGTTCGCAGGGGGGTTCGCTAATGAAAAACTGTTTTTT.

The V gene is TRBV6-4, the J gene TRBJ2-2; D possibly corresponds to TRBD1 (7 bases). The germline CDR1 and CDR2 sequences are MRHNA and SNTAGT. V lost 3 bases to trimming and J lost 4 bases, with 12 bases between them. The CDR3 has 15 residues. The CDR3 here is CASSESQGGTGELFF. In nucleotides, the CDR3 is TGTGCCAGCAGTGAGTCGCAGGGGGGCACCGGGGAGCTGTTTTTT.

The chain recombines TRBV5-6 with TRBJ2-7; D is ambiguous. Germline CDR1 reads SGHDT; CDR2 reads YYEEEE. Trimming removed 2 bases from V and 0 bases from J, with 9 bases in between. The CDR3 loop spans 14 amino acids. The CDR3, as DNA: TGTGCCAGCAGCTTATCTTCGTTCTCCTACGAGCAGTACTTC. This sequence encodes CASSLSSFSYEQYF.

This clone was seen more than once but under ten times. The chain uses TRBV6-6 and TRBJ1-1; the D is unclear. CDR1 MNHNY and CDR2 SVGAGI come from the germline V gene (reference sequence). Trimming pared 6 bases from V and 3 bases from J, leaving 8 bases between. The CDR3 is 12 residues long. CDR3 loop: CASSTGYTEAFF. DNA for the CDR3: TGTGCCAGCAGCACGGGGTACACTGAAGCTTTCTTT.

The genes are TRBV7-2 and TRBJ2-3, with TRBD2 identical over 8 bases. The V gene end was trimmed by 1 base and the J gene end by 3 bases; junction bases not matched to a gene: 6. Germline V gene lookup returns CDR1 SGHTA and CDR2 FQGNSA. The length of the CDR3 is 16 residues. The CDR3 nucleotides are TGTGCCAGCAGCTTAGTCACGGGGGGGCTAACAGATACGCAGTATTTT. Amino acid sequence: CASSLVTGGLTDTQYF.

The rearrangement uses TRBV9 and TRBJ1-4; D remains ambiguous. The CDR3 is 14 amino acids. CDR1 and CDR2 from the germline V gene are SGDLS and YYNGEE. Trimming shortened V by 0 bases and J by 4 bases, and 7 bases separated the two germline ends. DNA for the CDR3: TGTGCCAGCAGCGTAGACGGACTTAATGAAAAACTGTTTTTT. This codes for CASSVDGLNEKLFF.

The rearrangement links TRBV7-3 to TRBJ2-1; D perhaps matches TRBD2 (7 bases). The V gene lost 0 bases and the J gene lost 3 bases, with 18 bases spanning the gap. This CDR3 is 18 amino acids long. CDR1 is SGHTA, CDR2 FQGTGA, per germline. The CDR3 reads CASSLTGAAGEHYNEQFF. The CDR3 DNA reads as TGTGCCAGCAGCTTAACGGGGGCGGCGGGAGAGCACTACAATGAGCAGTTCTTC.

The rearrangement uses TRBV9 and TRBJ2-2; D possibly corresponds to TRBD1 (5 bases). The CDR3 totals 13 residues. Germline V gives CDR1 SGDLS, CDR2 YYNGEE. V was shortened by 5 bases and J by 3 bases, with 8 bases between the two germline ends. The chain's CDR3 is CASRTAYTGELFF. The DNA of the CDR3 is TGTGCCAGCAGGACAGCCTACACCGGGGAGCTGTTTTTT.

V is TRBV7-9 and J is TRBJ1-4, with 10 bases fitting TRBD1. The CDR3 loop spans 18 amino acids. Germline trimming cut 5 bases from V and 10 bases from J; bases unmatched to any gene: 19. Germline values: CDR1 SEHNR, CDR2 FQNEAQ (reference sequence). CDR3 region: CASSEAGTGEGYIGKLFF. CDR3 coding DNA: TGTGCCAGCAGCGAAGCCGGGACAGGGGAAGGCTATATAGGAAAACTGTTTTTT.

This clone was observed a few times. J is TRBJ2-2 and V is TRBV30; no clear D gene. The CDR3 covers 15 residues. Deletions cut 5 bases from V and 7 bases from J, with 20 bases between. Per the germline V gene, CDR1 is GTSNPN and CDR2 is SVGIG (reference sequence). The CDR3 sequence is CAWSPTHPAVGELFF. CDR3 bases: TGTGCCTGGTCACCCACCCACCCGGCGGTCGGGGAGCTGTTTTTT.

The J gene is TRBJ2-3, the V gene TRBV6-5, with 10 bases aligning to TRBD1. CDR1 MNHEY and CDR2 SVGAGI come from the germline V gene. Trimming took 6 bases from V and 5 from J; bases not matched to a gene: 5. The CDR3 covers 14 residues. The CDR3 loop reads CASSRTGGLDTQYF. Written as DNA, the CDR3 is TGTGCCAGCAGCCGGACAGGGGGGTTAGATACGCAGTATTTT.

This chain uses TRBV21-1 with TRBJ2-7; TRBD1, the table's D call, lacks a check against the DNA. TRBV21-1 is a recognized pseudogene. CDR3 size: 15 residues. The CDR3: CASSKDRDRRYEQYF. CDR3 sequence (DNA): TGTGCCAGCAGCAAAGATAGGGACAGACGATACGAGCAGTACTTC.

In its sample, this clone was seen a few times. The rearrangement joins TRBV5-1 to TRBJ2-3; the match to TRBD1 covers 7 bases. Germline trimming cut 3 bases from V and 4 bases from J; bases unmatched to any gene: 11. The CDR3 length is 16 residues. Germline loops: CDR1 SGHRS, CDR2 YFSETQ. The CDR3 DNA reads TGCGCCAGCAGCTATCGGGACAGTTCCTATTCAGATACGCAGTATTTT. Protein product: CASSYRDSSYSDTQYF.

This chain uses TRBV5-1 with TRBJ1-2; TRBD1 is a possible D gene (6 bases). V was shortened by 3 bases and J by 8 bases, with 23 bases between the two germline ends. CDR3 length: 16 residues. Germline CDR1 is SGHRS and CDR2 is YFSETQ. The CDR3 here is CASSSSKGGGHKGYTF. The CDR3 DNA sequence: TGCGCCAGCAGCTCCTCCAAGGGAGGGGGACACAAAGGCTACACCTTC.

In DNA form, the CDR3 reads TGCGGGAGTCAGCGGGGGGGCCCTGGGGAGACCCAGTACTTC. Its protein product is CGSQRGGPGETQYF. This chain uses TRBV5-1 with TRBJ2-5; TRBD2 matches at 10 bases. The CDR3 length is 14 residues. The germline CDR1 and CDR2 sequences are SGHRS and YFSETQ.

This chain links TRBV27 with TRBJ2-1; the match to TRBD1 covers 7 bases. Germline V gene sequence: CDR1 MNHEY, CDR2 SMNVEV (reference sequence). This CDR3 has 16 residues. V gave up 6 bases and J gave up 9 bases; unmatched junction bases: 17. The CDR3 region is CASSPAPQGVSGEQFF. CDR3 in DNA: TGTGCCAGCAGCCCCGCCCCGCAGGGGGTCAGCGGTGAGCAGTTCTTC.

The chain links TRBV7-3 to TRBJ1-1; no definite D call. V was shortened by 3 bases and J by 4 bases, with 9 bases between the two germline ends. This CDR3 region has 13 residues. In germline, CDR1 is SGHTA, CDR2 FQGTGA. The CDR3, as DNA: TGTGCCAGCAGCTTCCAATCCGGCACTGAAGCTTTCTTT. Protein sequence: CASSFQSGTEAFF.

The genes are TRBV28 and TRBJ1-4; D is perhaps TRBD1 (6 bases). This CDR3 region has 16 residues. Germline V lookup: CDR1 MDHEN, CDR2 SYDVKM. The V end was cut by 6 bases, the J end by 3 bases, with 17 bases between. CDR3 sequence (DNA): TGTGCCAGCAGCCCTGGACAGCCCGCAGCTAATGAAAAACTGTTTTTT. Protein: CASSPGQPAANEKLFF.

This CDR3 reads CASSLPGSPDTQYF. The CDR3 region has the DNA TGTGCCAGCAGCTTGCCCGGGAGTCCAGATACGCAGTATTTT. The V call is TRBV5-6, the J call TRBJ2-3, with D maybe TRBD2 (6 bases). From germline, CDR1 is SGHDT and CDR2 YYEEEE. V lost 1 base, J lost 4 bases, and 10 bases lay in between. This CDR3 has 14 amino acids. Together with reference TRBV5-6 and TRBJ2-3, the CDR3 gives the full variable domain: DAGVTQSPTHLIKTRGQQVTLRCSPKSGHDTVSWYQQALGQGPQFIFQYYEEEERQRGNFPDRFSGHQFPNYSSELNVNALLLGDSALYLCASSLPGSPDTQYFGPGTRLTVL.